The 17 T cell receptor beta chains below come from one sample, sequenced in a study of blood T cell repertoires in COVID-19. The protocol was immunoSEQ multiplex PCR, while the TCRdb copy is restricted to in-frame clones and leaves out a portion. The sample lists roughly 150,000 clones, approximately 92% seen once, with around 16% in the top ten. The sample taken for sequencing was peripheral blood. Receptor source: a woman aged 35 to 49 with acute or convalescent COVID-19.

This chain uses TRBV9 with TRBJ2-7; 8 bases agree with TRBD2. Germline V gene sequence: CDR1 SGDLS, CDR2 YYNGEE. Trimming at V came to 0 bases and at J to 4 bases, leaving 6 bases not matched to a gene. This CDR3 comprises 15 residues. The CDR3 DNA reads TGTGCCAGCAGCGTAGGGCGGGGGGCAGCTTACGAGCAGTACTTC. It is translated as CASSVGRGAAYEQYF.

V and J are TRBV5-6 and TRBJ1-6; D is ambiguous. The V gene lost 1 base and the J gene lost 2 bases, with 4 bases spanning the gap. The CDR3 sequence is 14 residues long. The germline V gene encodes CDR1 SGHDT and CDR2 YYEEEE. The CDR3 nucleotides are TGTGCCAGCAGCTTGAGCACCTATAATTCACCCCTCCACTTT. This gives the protein CASSLSTYNSPLHF.

This chain uses TRBV9 with TRBJ2-1, with 7 bases identical to TRBD2. The CDR3 totals 17 residues. J was trimmed by 3 bases and V by 3 bases; bases with no gene match: 12. Germline V lookup: CDR1 SGDLS, CDR2 YYNGEE. The CDR3: CASSGFGASGLYNEQFF. The CDR3 DNA follows: TGTGCCAGCAGCGGCTTCGGGGCTAGCGGTCTCTACAATGAGCAGTTCTTC.

V is TRBV6-5 and J is TRBJ2-1, with 10 bases that match TRBD2. Germline CDR1 and CDR2: MNHEY and SVGAGI. V was clipped by 2 bases and J by 9 bases; unmatched bases: 7. CDR3 length: 15 residues. For the CDR3, the DNA is TGTGCCAGCAGTTACGACAGCGGGGGGGGCGGTGAGCAGTTCTTC. Its protein is CASSYDSGGGGEQFF.

This chain joins TRBV25-1 and TRBJ1-2, with 9 positions matching TRBD1. V was clipped by 1 base and J by 4 bases; unmatched bases: 10. CDR1 and CDR2 (germline): MGHDK, SYGVNS. The CDR3 is 17 amino acids. CDR3 sequence reads: CASSEFDSGTGFYGYTF. The CDR3 DNA is TGTGCCAGCAGTGAATTCGACAGTGGGACAGGGTTCTATGGCTACACCTTC.

This clone is a singleton in its sample. J is TRBJ1-1 and V is TRBV10-2; 8 bases are a match to TRBD1. The CDR3 sequence is 14 residues long. Germline CDR1 and CDR2: WSHSY and SAAADI. J lost 1 base, V lost 8 bases, and 6 bases had no gene match. The CDR3 reads CASEAGQGNTEAFF. CDR3 in DNA: TGCGCCAGCGAGGCTGGACAGGGGAACACTGAAGCTTTCTTT.

The V gene is TRBV11-2, the J gene TRBJ2-3; a weak D match, TRBD2 (7 bases). The CDR3 extends over 15 amino acids. Germline-derived CDR1 and CDR2 are SGHAT and FQNNGV. Trimming cost V 5 bases and J 6 bases, with 18 bases left between them. The DNA of the CDR3 is TGTGCCAGCAGCCGCAGACGGGGGGCAACGGATACGCAGTATTTT. Its translation is CASSRRRGATDTQYF. The full variable domain, in which reference TRBV11-2 and TRBJ2-3 provide the parts outside the CDR3, is EAGVAQSPRYKIIEKRQSVAFWCNPISGHATLYWYQQILGQGPKLLIQFQNNGVVDDSQLPKDRFSAERLKGVDSTLKIQPAKLEDSAVYLCASSRRRGATDTQYFGPGTRLTVL.

In this sample, this clone turned up once. This rearrangement joins TRBV9 to TRBJ1-2; D is ambiguous. CDR3 length: 14 amino acids. V gave up 4 bases and J gave up 6 bases, with 16 bases separating them. CDR1 SGDLS and CDR2 YYNGEE come from the germline V gene. The CDR3 sequence is CASSNYANSDGYTF. The CDR3 nucleotides are TGTGCCAGCAGCAATTACGCGAATTCGGATGGCTACACCTTC.

The rearrangement joins TRBV12-5 to TRBJ2-1; 10 bases agree with TRBD2. Unmatched junction bases numbered 14, after V lost 3 bases and J lost 0 bases. The CDR3 contains 20 residues. Germline V gene lookup returns CDR1 LGHNT and CDR2 FRNRAP. CDR3 sequence reads: CASGLRGLAGAQSSYNEQFF. As DNA, the CDR3 is TGTGCTAGTGGTTTAAGGGGTCTAGCGGGGGCCCAGAGCTCCTACAATGAGCAGTTCTTC.

The V call is TRBV7-9, the J call TRBJ1-2, with 10 positions matching TRBD1. The V segment lost 5 bases and the J segment 6 bases; nucleotides outside the gene matches: 9. Per the germline V gene, CDR1 is SEHNR and CDR2 is FQNEAQ (reference sequence). This CDR3 comprises 15 residues. In DNA form, the CDR3 reads TGTGCCAGCAGCCTAGGTCGCGGGACAGGGGATGGCTACACCTTC. It specifies CASSLGRGTGDGYTF.

V and J are TRBV7-9 and TRBJ2-1; TRBD2 matches at 9 bases. Germline V gene data show CDR1 as SEHNR and CDR2 as FQNEAQ (reference sequence). The CDR3 runs to 15 residues. V was clipped by 4 bases and J by 5 bases; unmatched bases: 6. The CDR3 is CASSSRLAENNEQFF. CDR3 coding DNA: TGTGCCAGCAGCTCTCGACTAGCGGAAAACAATGAGCAGTTCTTC.

The chain links TRBV29-1 to TRBJ2-7; D perhaps matches TRBD1 (5 bases). Germline values: CDR1 SQVTM, CDR2 ANQGSEA. Trimming stripped 2 bases from V and 6 bases from J, with 14 bases between. The CDR3 is made up of 13 amino acids. The chain's CDR3 is CSVEQGFGSEQYF. CDR3 bases: TGCAGCGTTGAACAGGGATTCGGTTCCGAGCAGTACTTC.

The V and J genes are TRBV7-6 and TRBJ1-5; the match to TRBD1 covers 8 bases. Germline trimming cut 5 bases from V and 0 bases from J; bases unmatched to any gene: 9. This CDR3 comprises 17 residues. The germline V gene has CDR1 SGHVS and CDR2 FNYEAQ. CDR3 loop: CASSPGQGLYSNQPQHF. The CDR3 nucleotides are TGTGCCAGCAGCCCTGGACAGGGCCTTTATAGCAATCAGCCCCAGCATTTT.

The chain recombines TRBV3-1 (or the pseudogene TRBV3-2) with TRBJ1-5, with TRBD1 identical over 8 bases. CDR1 and CDR2 from the germline V gene are LGHDT and YNNKEL (reference sequence). Losses at the gene ends were 4 bases for V and 4 bases for J; bases not matched to a gene: 9. The CDR3 loop spans 16 amino acids. The chain's CDR3 is CASSPHAGGSNQPQHF. CDR3 nucleotides: TGTGCCAGCAGCCCCCATGCAGGGGGCTCTAATCAGCCCCAGCATTTT.

The chain employs TRBV7-9 and TRBJ2-5, with 9 bases identical to TRBD1. CDR3 length: 14 residues. V shed 2 bases, J shed 5 bases, and the junction held 3 bases outside the gene matches. The germline V gene has CDR1 SEHNR and CDR2 FQNEAQ (reference sequence). The chain's CDR3 is CASSLRDRAETQYF. In DNA form, the CDR3 reads TGTGCCAGCAGCTTAAGGGACAGGGCGGAGACCCAGTACTTC.

The rearrangement links TRBV9 to TRBJ1-5; 12 bases are shared with TRBD1. CDR1 and CDR2 from the germline V gene are SGDLS and YYNGEE. This CDR3 is 17 amino acids long. V was pared by 3 bases and J by 3 bases, with 7 bases of the junction left unmatched. The DNA of the CDR3 is TGTGCCAGCAGCGCCGGGACAGGGGGCCGAAACAATCAGCCCCAGCATTTT. Its protein is CASSAGTGGRNNQPQHF.

The V and J genes are TRBV21-1 and TRBJ2-1; TRBD2 reflects the table's D call only, with no check against the DNA. TRBV21-1 is a listed pseudogene. This CDR3 spans 16 amino acids. DNA of the CDR3: TGTGCCAGCACCAAGGGGGGTCGTACGACTTACAATGAGCAGTTCTTC. This codes for CASTKGGRTTYNEQFF.